This T cell receptor (beta chain) was observed in a study of Tregs in tolerant kidney transplant recipients. General observations from the study: For some patients, primers changed over time, blocking nucleotide-level comparison.

Unstimulated regulatory T cells (CD4+CD25+CD127-), CD4+CD25- non-regulatory cells, CD4 and CD8 cells were FACS-sorted from thawed PBMCs. The CDR3 length is 13 residues. Germline assignment: CDR1 SEHNR and CDR2 FQNEAQ (reference sequence). The V gene end was trimmed by 5 bases and the J gene end by 7 bases; junction bases not matched to a gene: 7. Here immunoSEQ multiplex PCR was the method, and the copy in TCRdb shows in-frame clones only, minus some. Its clone listing holds approximately 35,000 clones. In the case of this clone: What it recognizes is unknown. The read gets to within 3 residues of the CDR3 end, and the germline J gene fills in the rest.

This TCR derives from a human donor who received a combined kidney and bone marrow transplant. The V call is TRBV7-9, the J call TRBJ1-2, with TRBD1 matching 7 bases. The input for sequencing was CD8+ T cells from blood, taken before the transplant. The CDR3 is CASSLGTVSGYTF. The part of the CDR3 DNA that was read is TGTGCCAGCAGCCTCGGGACAGTTAGTGGC.